The 4 T cell receptor beta chains presented below share a single source sample, sequenced in a study of blood T cell repertoires in COVID-19. Measured with immunoSEQ multiplex PCR; TCRdb has only the in-frame clones, and not every one. There are roughly 120,000 clones in the sample; 60% to 85% occur only once, and roughly 5.6% lies in the top ten. Sequencing input: peripheral blood. These receptors originate from a man aged 70 or older with acute or convalescent COVID-19.

The chain is built from TRBV21-1 and TRBJ2-5; the D call of TRBD2 is as the table states it, not checked on the DNA. TRBV21-1 is a pseudogene. The CDR3 totals 16 residues. The CDR3 DNA is TGTGCCAGCAGCAAAGAGGGCAAGGGGAGGGCGGAGACCCAGTACTTC. This sequence encodes CASSKEGKGRAETQYF.

The chain is built from TRBV24-1 and TRBJ2-7; D may be TRBD2 (5 bases). Germline CDR1 KGHDR, CDR2 SFDVKD. There are 13 residues in the CDR3. V was clipped by 3 bases and J by 1 base, with 6 bases between them. In DNA, the CDR3 is TGTGCCACCAGTGATGGCGGGTCCTACGAGCAGTACTTC. Translation gives CATSDGGSYEQYF.

The genes are TRBV5-1 and TRBJ1-4, with D uncertain. From germline, CDR1 is SGHRS and CDR2 YFSETQ. The CDR3 consists of 15 residues. V lost 4 bases and J 0 bases, leaving 10 bases between the germline ends. This CDR3 reads CASSLGYATNEKLFF. CDR3 nucleotides: TGCGCCAGCAGCCTAGGATACGCAACTAATGAAAAACTGTTTTTT.

The V gene is TRBV5-1, the J gene TRBJ2-1; 8 bases fit TRBD1. CDR3 length equals 15 residues. Germline assignment: CDR1 SGHRS and CDR2 YFSETQ. Trimming at V came to 5 bases and at J to 1 base, leaving 5 bases not matched to a gene. The CDR3 sequence is CASREQGVSYNEQFF. Written as DNA, the CDR3 is TGCGCCAGCAGAGAACAGGGGGTGTCCTACAATGAGCAGTTCTTC.